This T cell receptor beta chain was sequenced for a study of cytomegalovirus exposure and HLA in healthy donors. A multiplex PCR was run with 60 Vbeta primers and 13 Jbeta primers. Only in-frame clones appear in the TCRdb table, and some are missing; sequencing was by immunoSEQ multiplex PCR. The sample gives tens of thousands of clones, around 66% of which show up once; roughly 15% is in the top ten. The CDR3 totals 14 residues. Germline CDR1 is SGHTS and CDR2 is YDEGEE. The V end lost 6 bases, the J end lost 8 bases, and 20 bases lay between the germline ends. The receptor comes from a male donor in good health and CMV-seropositive. The V and J genes are TRBV5-8 and TRBJ1-2; D might be TRBD1 (6 bases). The material sequenced was PBMCs. CDR3: CASTLLQGRSGYTF. The CDR3 DNA reads TGTGCCAGCACCTTACTACAGGGACGCTCCGGCTACACCTTC.